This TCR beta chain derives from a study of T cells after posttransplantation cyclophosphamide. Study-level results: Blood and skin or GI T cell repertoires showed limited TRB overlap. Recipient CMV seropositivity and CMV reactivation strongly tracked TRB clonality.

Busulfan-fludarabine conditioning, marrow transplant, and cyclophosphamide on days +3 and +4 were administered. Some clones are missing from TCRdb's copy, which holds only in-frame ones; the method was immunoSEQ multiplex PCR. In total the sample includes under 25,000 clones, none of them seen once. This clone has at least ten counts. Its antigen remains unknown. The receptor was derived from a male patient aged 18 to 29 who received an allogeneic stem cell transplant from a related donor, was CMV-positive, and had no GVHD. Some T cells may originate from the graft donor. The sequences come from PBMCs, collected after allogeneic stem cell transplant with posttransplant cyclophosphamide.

CDR3 sequence: CASSLGPGLAFTDTQYF. CDR3 coding DNA: TGTGCCAGCAGCCTCGGCCCGGGACTAGCGTTCACAGATACGCAGTATTTT. This sequence joins TRBV13 and TRBJ2-3; 10 bases line up with TRBD2. J lost 2 bases, V lost 5 bases, and 10 bases had no gene match. CDR1 and CDR2 (germline): PRHDT, FYEKMQ (reference sequence). This CDR3 comprises 17 residues.